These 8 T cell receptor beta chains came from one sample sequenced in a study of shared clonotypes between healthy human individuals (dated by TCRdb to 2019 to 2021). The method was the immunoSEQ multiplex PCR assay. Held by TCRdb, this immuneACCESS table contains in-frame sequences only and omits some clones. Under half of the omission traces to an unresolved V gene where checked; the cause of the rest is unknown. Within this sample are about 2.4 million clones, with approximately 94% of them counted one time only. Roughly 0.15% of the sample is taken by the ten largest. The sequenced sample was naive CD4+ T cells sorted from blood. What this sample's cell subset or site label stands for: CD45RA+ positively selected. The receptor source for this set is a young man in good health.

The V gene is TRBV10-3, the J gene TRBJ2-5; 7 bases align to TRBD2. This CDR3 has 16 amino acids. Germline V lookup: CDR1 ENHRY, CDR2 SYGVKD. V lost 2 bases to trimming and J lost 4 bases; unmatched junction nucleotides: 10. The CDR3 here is CAISELKTSPRETQYF. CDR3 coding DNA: TGTGCCATCAGTGAGCTTAAGACTAGCCCCCGAGAGACCCAGTACTTC.

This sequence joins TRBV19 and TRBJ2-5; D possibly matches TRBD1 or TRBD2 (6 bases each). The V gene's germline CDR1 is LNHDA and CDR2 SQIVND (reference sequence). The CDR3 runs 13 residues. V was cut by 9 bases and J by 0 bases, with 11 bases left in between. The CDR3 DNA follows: TGTGCCAGCGGGGGCAGACACCAAGAGACCCAGTACTTC. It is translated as CASGGRHQETQYF.

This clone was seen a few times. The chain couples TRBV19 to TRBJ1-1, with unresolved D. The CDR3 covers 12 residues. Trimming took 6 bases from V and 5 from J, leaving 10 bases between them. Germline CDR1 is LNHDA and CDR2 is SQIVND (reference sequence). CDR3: CASSAPETEAFF. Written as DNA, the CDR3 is TGTGCCAGTAGCGCCCCGGAAACTGAAGCTTTCTTT.

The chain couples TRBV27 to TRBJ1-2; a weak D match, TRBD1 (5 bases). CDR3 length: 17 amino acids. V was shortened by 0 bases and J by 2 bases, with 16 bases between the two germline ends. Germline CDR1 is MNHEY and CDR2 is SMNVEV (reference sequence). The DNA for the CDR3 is TGTGCCAGCAGTTTATCAACCTCCGGGACTTGGAACTATGGCTACACCTTC. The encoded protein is CASSLSTSGTWNYGYTF.

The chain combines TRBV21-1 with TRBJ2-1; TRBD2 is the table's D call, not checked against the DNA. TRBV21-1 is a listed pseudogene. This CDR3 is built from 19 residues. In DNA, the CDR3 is TGTGCCAGCACCGAAATGGGGGAATGGGGACTAGCCTTCTACAATGAGCAGTTCTTC. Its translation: CASTEMGEWGLAFYNEQFF.

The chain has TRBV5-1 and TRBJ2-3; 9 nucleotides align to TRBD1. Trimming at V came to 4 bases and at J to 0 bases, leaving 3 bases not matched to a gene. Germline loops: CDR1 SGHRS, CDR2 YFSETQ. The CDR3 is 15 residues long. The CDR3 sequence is CASSRGTGSTDTQYF. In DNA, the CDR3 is TGCGCCAGCAGCCGCGGGACAGGGAGCACAGATACGCAGTATTTT.

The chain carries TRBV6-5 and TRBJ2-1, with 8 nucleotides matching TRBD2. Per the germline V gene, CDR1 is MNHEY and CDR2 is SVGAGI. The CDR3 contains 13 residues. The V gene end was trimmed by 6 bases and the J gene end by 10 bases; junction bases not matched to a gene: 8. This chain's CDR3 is CASSPLGGGEQFF. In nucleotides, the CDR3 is TGTGCCAGCAGCCCACTAGGCGGGGGGGAGCAGTTCTTC.

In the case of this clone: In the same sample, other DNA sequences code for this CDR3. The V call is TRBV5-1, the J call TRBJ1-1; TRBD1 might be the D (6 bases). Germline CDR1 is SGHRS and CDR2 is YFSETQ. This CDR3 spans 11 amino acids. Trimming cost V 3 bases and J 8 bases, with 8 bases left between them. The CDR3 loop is CASSSDREAFF. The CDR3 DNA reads TGCGCCAGCAGCTCCGACAGGGAAGCTTTCTTT.